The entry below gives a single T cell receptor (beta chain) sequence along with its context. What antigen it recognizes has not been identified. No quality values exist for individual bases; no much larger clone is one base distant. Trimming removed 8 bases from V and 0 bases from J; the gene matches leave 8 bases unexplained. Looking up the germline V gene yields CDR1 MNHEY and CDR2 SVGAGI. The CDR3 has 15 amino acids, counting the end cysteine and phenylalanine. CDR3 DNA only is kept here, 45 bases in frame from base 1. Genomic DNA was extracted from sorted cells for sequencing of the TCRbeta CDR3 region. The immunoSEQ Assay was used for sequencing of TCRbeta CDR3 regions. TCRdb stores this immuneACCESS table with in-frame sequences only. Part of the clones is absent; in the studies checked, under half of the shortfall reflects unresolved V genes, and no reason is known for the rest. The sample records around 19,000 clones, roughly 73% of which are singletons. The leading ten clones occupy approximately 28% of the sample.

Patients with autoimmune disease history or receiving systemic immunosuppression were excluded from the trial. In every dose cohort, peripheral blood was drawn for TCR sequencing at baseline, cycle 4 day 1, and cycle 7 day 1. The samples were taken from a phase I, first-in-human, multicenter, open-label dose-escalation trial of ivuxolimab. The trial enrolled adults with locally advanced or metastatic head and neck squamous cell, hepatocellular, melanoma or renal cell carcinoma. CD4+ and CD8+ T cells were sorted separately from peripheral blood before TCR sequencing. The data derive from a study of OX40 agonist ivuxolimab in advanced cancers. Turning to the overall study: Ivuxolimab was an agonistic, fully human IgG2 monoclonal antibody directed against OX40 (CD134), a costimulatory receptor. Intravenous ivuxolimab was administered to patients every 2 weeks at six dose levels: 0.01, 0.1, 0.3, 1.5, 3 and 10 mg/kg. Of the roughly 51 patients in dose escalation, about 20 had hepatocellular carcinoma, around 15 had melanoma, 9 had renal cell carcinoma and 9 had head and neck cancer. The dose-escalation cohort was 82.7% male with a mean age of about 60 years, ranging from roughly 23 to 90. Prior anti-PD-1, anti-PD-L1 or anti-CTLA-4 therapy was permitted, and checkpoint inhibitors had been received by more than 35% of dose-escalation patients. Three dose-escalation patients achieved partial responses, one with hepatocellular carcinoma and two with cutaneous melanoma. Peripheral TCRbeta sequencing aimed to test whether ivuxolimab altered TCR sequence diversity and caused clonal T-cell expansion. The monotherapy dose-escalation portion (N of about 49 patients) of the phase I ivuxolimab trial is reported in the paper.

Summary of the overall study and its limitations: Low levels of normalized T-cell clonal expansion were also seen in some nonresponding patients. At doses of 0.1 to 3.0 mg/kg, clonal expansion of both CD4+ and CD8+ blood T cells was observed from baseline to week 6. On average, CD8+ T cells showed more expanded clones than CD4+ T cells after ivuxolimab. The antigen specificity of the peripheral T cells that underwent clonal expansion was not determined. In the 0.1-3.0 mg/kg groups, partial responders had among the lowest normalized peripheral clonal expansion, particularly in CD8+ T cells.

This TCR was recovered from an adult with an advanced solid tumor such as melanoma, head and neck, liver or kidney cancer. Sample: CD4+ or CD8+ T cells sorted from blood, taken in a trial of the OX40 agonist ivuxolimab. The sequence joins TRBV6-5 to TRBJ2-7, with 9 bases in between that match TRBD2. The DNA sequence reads TGTGCCAGCGTGGCACTAGCGGGCGTCTCCTACGAGCAGTACTTC. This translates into CASVALAGVSYEQYF.